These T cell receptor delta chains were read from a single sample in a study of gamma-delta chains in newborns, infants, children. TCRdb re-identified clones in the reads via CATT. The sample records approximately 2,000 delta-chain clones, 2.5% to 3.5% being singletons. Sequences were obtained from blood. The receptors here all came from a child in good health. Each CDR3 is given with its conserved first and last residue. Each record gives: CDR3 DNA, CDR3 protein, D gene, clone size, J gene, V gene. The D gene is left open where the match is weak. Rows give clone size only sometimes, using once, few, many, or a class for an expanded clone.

DNA: TGTGCCTGTCATGAGATACGCGCCGATAAACTTATCTTT
CDR3: CACHEIRADKLIF
D: -
size: -
J: TRDJ1
V: TRDV2

DNA: TGTGCCTGTGACCCCGTCGGGGTCCTGCGTACTGGGGGATCATACCCGTACACCGATAAACTCATCTTT
CDR3: CACDPVGVLRTGGSYPYTDKLIF
D: TRDD3
size: -
J: TRDJ1
V: TRDV2

DNA: TGTGCTCTTGGGGTACAACAGCCTTCCTACTCCTGGGGGATACCGTCGTACACCGATAAACTCATCTTT
CDR3: CALGVQQPSYSWGIPSYTDKLIF
D: TRDD3
size: few
J: TRDJ1
V: TRDV1

DNA: TGTGCTCTTGGGGAGACCTACCTTAGACTGGGACGCCGTAGGTTTAGGCTCATCTTT
CDR3: CALGETYLRLGRRRFRLIF
D: -
size: medium-sized
J: TRDJ1
V: TRDV1

DNA: TGTGCCTGTGACACCGTCCATACTGGGGGGCCTAGGACCGATAAACTCATCTTT
CDR3: CACDTVHTGGPRTDKLIF
D: TRDD3
size: large
J: TRDJ1
V: TRDV2

DNA: TGTGCCTGTGACCTTCTCGATAAGCGTGGCACCGATAAACTCATCTTT
CDR3: CACDLLDKRGTDKLIF
D: -
size: large
J: TRDJ1
V: TRDV2

DNA: TGTGCCTGTGACCCGGTCGGGGGAAAGCCCGATAAACTCATCTTT
CDR3: CACDPVGGKPDKLIF
D: -
size: large
J: TRDJ1
V: TRDV2

DNA: TGTGCCTGTGACTCCCTCGTAAGGGGGGATACGCAACTCGGAACCGATAAACTCATCTTT
CDR3: CACDSLVRGDTQLGTDKLIF
D: TRDD3
size: large
J: TRDJ1
V: TRDV2

DNA: TGTGCCTGTGACTCACTGGGGGCCCCTCAGTACACCGATAAACTCATCTTT
CDR3: CACDSLGAPQYTDKLIF
D: TRDD3
size: large
J: TRDJ1
V: TRDV2

DNA: TGTGCCTGTGACACCATAAGATTGGGGGATACGGAGATATACACCGATAAACTCATCTTT
CDR3: CACDTIRLGDTEIYTDKLIF
D: TRDD3
size: medium-sized
J: TRDJ1
V: TRDV2

DNA: TGTGCCTGTGACAGGCTATTATCGGGGGATATTTACACCGATAGACTCATCTTT
CDR3: CACDRLLSGDIYTDRLIF
D: TRDD3
size: -
J: TRDJ1
V: TRDV2

DNA: TGTGCCTGTGACCCGCTTTCTGGAACCCCCCAGTACACCGATAAACTCATCTTT
CDR3: CACDPLSGTPQYTDKLIF
D: -
size: large
J: TRDJ1
V: TRDV2

DNA: TGTGCCTGTGACACGTTATCACTGGGGGATACGCAGGGACGCACCGATAAACTCATCTTT
CDR3: CACDTLSLGDTQGRTDKLIF
D: TRDD3
size: large
J: TRDJ1
V: TRDV2

DNA: TGTGCTCTTGGGGAGTCGAACGGGGGCCCCCGGTTCTACACCGATAAACTCATCTTT
CDR3: CALGESNGGPRFYTDKLIF
D: -
size: large
J: TRDJ1
V: TRDV1

DNA: TGTGCCTGTGACACCCTACTTTCTACTGGGGGACACACCGATAAACTCATCTTT
CDR3: CACDTLLSTGGHTDKLIF
D: TRDD3
size: -
J: TRDJ1
V: TRDV2

DNA: TGTGCAGCAAGCGCCAGGAAATCGACTGGGGGCTCGAACACCGATAAACTCATCTTT
CDR3: CAASARKSTGGSNTDKLIF
D: TRDD3
size: large
J: TRDJ1
V: TRAV29/DV5

DNA: TGTGCCTTTATATGGGGATACGCAGGGTGGGCCGATAAACTCATCTTT
CDR3: CAFIWGYAGWADKLIF
D: TRDD3
size: medium-sized
J: TRDJ1
V: TRDV3

DNA: TGTGCCTGCGGACAACTTCCTACACCCTTGATGGGGGATACTCACCTCCACACCGATAAACTCATCTTT
CDR3: CACGQLPTPLMGDTHLHTDKLIF
D: TRDD3
size: -
J: TRDJ1
V: TRDV2

DNA: TGTGCCTGTGACACTCTAAGTACTGGGGATACCGATAAACTCATCTTT
CDR3: CACDTLSTGDTDKLIF
D: TRDD3
size: medium-sized
J: TRDJ1
V: TRDV2

DNA: TGTGCCTGCGACACCGTCCGACCTCTTACTGGAGAAGGTGACGATAAACTCATCTTT
CDR3: CACDTVRPLTGEGDDKLIF
D: -
size: few
J: TRDJ1
V: TRDV2

DNA: TGTGCTCTTGGGGAACTTCTTACTGAGTTGGCTACGGAGAGGATTGGGGGATACGCTAAACTCATCTTT
CDR3: CALGELLTELATERIGGYAKLIF
D: TRDD3
size: few
J: TRDJ1
V: TRDV1

DNA: TGTGCCTGTGACACCGGATGGGGGATACGCTCTTCCTCCTGGGACACCCGACAGATGTTTTTC
CDR3: CACDTGWGIRSSSWDTRQMFF
D: TRDD3
size: large
J: TRDJ3
V: TRDV2

DNA: TGTGCCTGTGACACCGTATTAGCTATGACTGGGGGATACGGGGATAAACTCATCTTT
CDR3: CACDTVLAMTGGYGDKLIF
D: TRDD3
size: medium-sized
J: TRDJ1
V: TRDV2

DNA: TGTGCCTGTGATCCTCTGGGGGATAGATCCGATAAACTCATCTTT
CDR3: CACDPLGDRSDKLIF
D: TRDD3
size: large
J: TRDJ1
V: TRDV2

DNA: TGTGCTCTTGGGGAACCTTTCCGCCTTCCCCCACTGAACTGGGGGATACGGCCTTACACCGATAAACTCATCTTT
CDR3: CALGEPFRLPPLNWGIRPYTDKLIF
D: TRDD3
size: medium-sized
J: TRDJ1
V: TRDV1

DNA: TGTGCCTGTGACACCGCAGGTACTGGGGACCTCGCCTGGGGCACCCGACAGATGTTTTTC
CDR3: CACDTAGTGDLAWGTRQMFF
D: TRDD3
size: few
J: TRDJ3
V: TRDV2

DNA: TGTGCCTGTGACACCGTGGGTCCGGGTGACGATAAACTCATCTTT
CDR3: CACDTVGPGDDKLIF
D: -
size: large
J: TRDJ1
V: TRDV2

DNA: TGTGCCTGTGACCCAGTACTGGGGGATCCGGGGTACACCGATAAACTCATCTTT
CDR3: CACDPVLGDPGYTDKLIF
D: TRDD3
size: large
J: TRDJ1
V: TRDV2

DNA: TGTGCCTGTGACACCGTGGGGGAATCGTCCGATAAACTCATCTTT
CDR3: CACDTVGESSDKLIF
D: TRDD3
size: medium-sized
J: TRDJ1
V: TRDV2

DNA: TGTGCCTGTGACGGGGTTGGATTACTGGGGACGGACACCGATAAACTCACCTTT
CDR3: CACDGVGLLGTDTDKLTF
D: TRDD3
size: -
J: TRDJ1
V: TRDV2

DNA: TGTGCCTGTGACACTCTGGGGACCACCGATAAACTCATCTTT
CDR3: CACDTLGTTDKLIF
D: -
size: large
J: TRDJ1
V: TRDV2

DNA: TGTGCCTGTTCCTTTATCGGTACTGGGGGATCCCACACCGATAAACTCATCTTT
CDR3: CACSFIGTGGSHTDKLIF
D: TRDD3
size: large
J: TRDJ1
V: TRDV2

DNA: TGTGCTCTTGGGGAACTAGGACTTCCTCTATCTTACTCAGAACCCCCACCATACACCGATAAACTCATCTTT
CDR3: CALGELGLPLSYSEPPPYTDKLIF
D: -
size: medium-sized
J: TRDJ1
V: TRDV1

DNA: TGTGCTCTTGGGGAGCCAATCCTCCCCTCGGATTGGGGGATACCCACCACCGACAAACTCATCTTT
CDR3: CALGEPILPSDWGIPTTDKLIF
D: TRDD3
size: few
J: TRDJ1
V: TRDV1

DNA: TGTGCCTGTGACACCGTGGGGCTGGGGGATACGCTGCGTAAACTCATCTTT
CDR3: CACDTVGLGDTLRKLIF
D: TRDD3
size: large
J: TRDJ1
V: TRDV2

DNA: TGTGCCTGTGACGTCTTACTGGGGGCCCATTTGACCGATAAACTCATCTTT
CDR3: CACDVLLGAHLTDKLIF
D: TRDD3
size: large
J: TRDJ1
V: TRDV2

DNA: TGTGCCTGTGACACCGCGGAGTACGCGGAGGCCAAACTCATCTTT
CDR3: CACDTAEYAEAKLIF
D: -
size: medium-sized
J: TRDJ1
V: TRDV2

DNA: TGTGCCTGTGACCCACTGGGGGATAAAGGCACCGATAAACTCATCTTT
CDR3: CACDPLGDKGTDKLIF
D: TRDD3
size: large
J: TRDJ1
V: TRDV2

DNA: TGTGCAGCAAGCGGCTGGGCCCCCACCGATAAACTCATCTTT
CDR3: CAASGWAPTDKLIF
D: -
size: large
J: TRDJ1
V: TRAV29/DV5

DNA: TGTGCTCTTGGGGGGACAAGATACGGGACCGATAAACTCATCTTT
CDR3: CALGGTRYGTDKLIF
D: -
size: medium-sized
J: TRDJ1
V: TRDV1